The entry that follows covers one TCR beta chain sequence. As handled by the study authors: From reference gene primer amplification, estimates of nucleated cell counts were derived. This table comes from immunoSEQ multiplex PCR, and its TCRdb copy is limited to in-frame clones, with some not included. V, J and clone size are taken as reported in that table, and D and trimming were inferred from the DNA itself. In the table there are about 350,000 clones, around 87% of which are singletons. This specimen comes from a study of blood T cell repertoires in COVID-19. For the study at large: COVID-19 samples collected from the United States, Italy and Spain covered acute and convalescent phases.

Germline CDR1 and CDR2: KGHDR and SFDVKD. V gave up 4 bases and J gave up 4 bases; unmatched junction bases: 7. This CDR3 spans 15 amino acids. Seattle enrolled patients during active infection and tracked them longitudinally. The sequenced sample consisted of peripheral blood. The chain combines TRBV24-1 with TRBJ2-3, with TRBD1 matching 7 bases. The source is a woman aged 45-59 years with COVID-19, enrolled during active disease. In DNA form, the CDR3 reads TGTGCCACCAGTGACGGGGACAGACGATCAGATACGCAGTATTTT. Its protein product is CATSDGDRRSDTQYF.